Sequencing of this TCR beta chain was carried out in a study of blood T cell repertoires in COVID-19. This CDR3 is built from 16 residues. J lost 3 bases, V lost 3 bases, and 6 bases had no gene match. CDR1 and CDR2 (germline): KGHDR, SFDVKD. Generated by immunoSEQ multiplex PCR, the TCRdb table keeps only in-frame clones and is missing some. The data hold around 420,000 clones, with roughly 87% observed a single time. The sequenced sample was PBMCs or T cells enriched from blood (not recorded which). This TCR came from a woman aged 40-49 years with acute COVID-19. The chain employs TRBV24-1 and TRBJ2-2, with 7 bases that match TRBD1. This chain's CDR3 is CATSDPRQGHTGELFF. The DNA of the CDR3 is TGTGCCACCAGTGATCCGCGACAGGGACACACCGGGGAGCTGTTTTTT.